The clone carrying this T cell receptor beta chain was found many times. MiXCR, run by TCRdb on the 5' RACE reads, gives a single entry per CDR3 protein. This table has roughly 51,000 distinct CDR3 sequences, 7% to 8% appearing once. The record originates from a study of early T cells in non-severe SARS-CoV-2 infection. This CDR3 spans 11 amino acids. Deletions cut 6 bases from V and 2 bases from J, with 5 bases between. This clonotype was obtained from an adult who was a healthcare worker with PCR-confirmed SARS-CoV-2 infection or an uninfected control (not recorded which). The sample comprised whole blood. The V call is TRBV12-3 or TRBV12-4, the J call TRBJ2-7; no clear D gene. CDR3 sequence (DNA): TGTGCCAGCAGCAAAACCTACGAGCAGTACTTC. Its protein is CASSKTYEQYF.